These 4 T cell receptor beta chains share one sample of origin, sequenced in a study of human T cells and chemical hapten exposure. Using its own MiXCR run on the RACE reads, TCRdb lists one record per CDR3 protein. This table holds tens of thousands of distinct CDR3 sequences, about 9.2% found once. The time point: pre-sensitization, week 0. Treatment specified: therapeutic diphenylcyclopropenone sensitization with weekly scalp DPC. The input for sequencing was whole blood, taken in connection with sensitization to the hapten diphenylcyclopropenone (DPC). The receptors derive from a woman between 40 and 55 years old with alopecia areata. Some clones in this sample may be carry-over from other donors' samples.

The table lists this clonotype with many counts. The chain employs TRBV5-1 and TRBJ1-4, with D unresolved. The ends were cut back, 0 bases at V and 8 bases at J, with 11 bases in the middle. Germline values: CDR1 SGHRS, CDR2 YFSETQ. The CDR3 has 14 residues. The CDR3 nucleotides read TGCGCCAGCAGCTTGGCCGGACTGGCCGAAAAACTGTTTTTT. Encoded protein: CASSLAGLAEKLFF.

This clonotype has only a few counts. The gene calls are TRBV7-2 and TRBJ2-2; D not resolved. The CDR3 runs 15 residues. V was cut by 1 base and J by 1 base, with 7 bases left in between. Per germline, CDR1 SGHTA and CDR2 FQGNSA. The CDR3 reads CASSLVFQNTGELFF. The CDR3 DNA follows: TGTGCCAGCAGCTTAGTTTTCCAGAACACCGGGGAGCTGTTTTTT.

Comment on this clonotype: A much bigger clone sits one base away, suggesting this may be a read error. V gene TRBV3-1 combines with J gene TRBJ1-5; D is uncertain. Germline loops: CDR1 LGHDT, CDR2 YNNKEL (reference sequence). The CDR3 has 14 amino acids. Here the CDR3 DNA reads TGTGCCAGCAACCAAGGGTATCGCAATCAGCCCCAGCATTTT. Amino acid sequence: CASNQGYRNQPQHF.

This clonotype was counted only a few times. The genes are TRBV6-1 and TRBJ2-3; D might be TRBD2 (6 bases). Between the trimmed V and J ends, which lost 7 bases and 6 bases, there was a span of 20 bases. The CDR3 consists of 15 residues. Germline V gene sequence: CDR1 MNHNS, CDR2 SASEGT. The CDR3 region is CASNGRSGAGDTQYF. The CDR3 bases are TGTGCCAGCAACGGGCGGTCGGGAGCAGGTGATACGCAGTATTTT.